This entry concerns a single T cell receptor beta chain. The antigen is not known. The method, 5' RACE with UMI labels, was used to prepare the TRB cDNA libraries. TCRdb derives one entry per CDR3 protein from the 5' RACE reads, leaving out DNA. This listing includes around 5,300 distinct CDR3 sequences. This entry comes from a study of CXCR3-negative and CXCR3-positive naive CD8 T cells. Study-level findings and limits: Because surface CD5 did not distinguish the naive subsets, TCR strength was inferred from TRB CDR3 properties. Hydrophobicity of TRB CDR3s was greater in CXCR3-positive naive cells than in CXCR3-negative naive cells.

CDR3 length equals 15 residues. Germline assignment: CDR1 MNHNS and CDR2 SASEGT. The sequence came from a human donor in good health. Some clones in this sample may be carry-over from other donors' samples. The rearrangement links TRBV6-1 to TRBJ2-1; checking the TCRdb D call of TRBD1 is not possible without DNA. Source material: naive CXCR3- CD8+ T cells from blood. Subset denoted: CD45RO-CCR7+CD27+CD95- naive CD8+ T cells lacking CXCR3 (TNR3-). The CDR3 protein is CASTQGGSRYNEQFF.